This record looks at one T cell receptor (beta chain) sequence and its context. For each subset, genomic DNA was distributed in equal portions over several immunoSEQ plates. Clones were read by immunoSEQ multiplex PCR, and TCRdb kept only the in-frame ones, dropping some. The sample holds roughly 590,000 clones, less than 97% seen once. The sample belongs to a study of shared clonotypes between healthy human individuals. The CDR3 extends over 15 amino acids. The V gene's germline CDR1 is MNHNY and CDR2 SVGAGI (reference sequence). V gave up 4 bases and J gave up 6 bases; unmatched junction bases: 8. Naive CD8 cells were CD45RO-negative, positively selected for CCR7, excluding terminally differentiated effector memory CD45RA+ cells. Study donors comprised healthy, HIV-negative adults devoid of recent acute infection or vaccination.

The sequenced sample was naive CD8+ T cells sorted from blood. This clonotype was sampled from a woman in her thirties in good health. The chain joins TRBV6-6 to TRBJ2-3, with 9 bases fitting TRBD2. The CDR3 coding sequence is TGTGCCAGCAGTTTCACTAGCGGGTGGGGGGATACGCAGTATTTT. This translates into CASSFTSGWGDTQYF.